The 32 T cell receptor beta chains below were found in one sample sequenced in a study of cytomegalovirus exposure and HLA in healthy donors. The PCR had 60 Vbeta and 13 Jbeta primers. Sequencing used immunoSEQ multiplex PCR; TCRdb keeps in-frame clones, though not all of them. This table holds 130,000 or so clones, roughly 9% found once. Sequenced input: PBMCs. The receptors derive from a woman aged 35 to 49 in good health and CMV-seropositive.

The CDR3 sequence: CASRGTRSGNTEAFF. The CDR3 nucleotides read TGTGCCAGCAGAGGCACTCGGTCGGGAAACACTGAAGCTTTCTTT. V usage is TRBV7-2 and J usage is TRBJ1-1; D unclear. Per the germline V gene, CDR1 is SGHTA and CDR2 is FQGNSA. The CDR3 loop spans 15 amino acids. V shed 6 bases and J shed 2 bases, with 16 bases lying between them.

This clone showed up just a few times. CDR3 nucleotides: TGTGCCAGCAGTTACTACCCGGGACATGGACGCACCGGGGAGCTGTTTTTT. Translation gives CASSYYPGHGRTGELFF. The chain has TRBV6-7 and TRBJ2-2, with a weak D call TRBD1 (6 bases). TRBV6-7 is assigned to the ORF class and has an uncertain function. V lost 1 base to trimming and J lost 4 bases, with 16 bases between them. The CDR3 contains 17 residues.

The chain uses TRBV2 and TRBJ1-2; TRBD1 might be the D (5 bases). Trimming removed 8 bases from V and 2 bases from J, with 15 bases in between. This CDR3 is 14 amino acids long. Germline loops: CDR1 SNHLY, CDR2 FYNNEI. CDR3 nucleotides: TGTGCCAGCTCCGAAAGGACATTCAACTATGGCTACACCTTC. This sequence encodes CASSERTFNYGYTF.

CDR3: CASSEYSRQGKGYTF. The CDR3 nucleotides are TGTGCCAGCAGTGAATATAGCAGGCAGGGGAAGGGCTACACCTTC. The V and J genes are TRBV25-1 and TRBJ1-2; the D gene is possibly TRBD1 (6 bases). V lost 0 bases and J 8 bases, leaving 16 bases between the germline ends. The germline CDR1 and CDR2 sequences are MGHDK and SYGVNS. This CDR3 contains 15 residues.

V gene TRBV7-6 combines with J gene TRBJ2-4, with D perhaps TRBD2 (5 bases). This CDR3 spans 14 amino acids. CDR1 SGHVS and CDR2 FNYEAQ come from the germline V gene. The ends were cut back, 1 base at V and 5 bases at J, with 9 bases in the middle. CDR3 region: CASSLGRVENIQYF. DNA for the CDR3: TGTGCCAGCAGCTTAGGGCGGGTAGAAAACATTCAGTACTTC.

This clone occurred many times. The gene calls are TRBV2 and TRBJ1-4; 8 bases align to TRBD1. CDR1 and CDR2 (germline): SNHLY, FYNNEI. V shed 4 bases, J shed 5 bases, and the junction held 3 bases outside the gene matches. The CDR3 runs 14 residues. CDR3 DNA: TGTGCCAGCAGTGCCGGGACAGGAAATGAAAAACTGTTTTTT. This gives the protein CASSAGTGNEKLFF. The whole variable domain, filled in from reference TRBV2 and TRBJ1-4, reads EPEVTQTPSHQVTQMGQEVILRCVPISNHLYFYWYRQILGQKVEFLVSFYNNEISEKSEIFDDQFSVERPDGSNFTLKIRSTKLEDSAMYFCASSAGTGNEKLFFGSGTQLSVL.

The chain recombines TRBV7-3 with TRBJ2-4, with a weak D call TRBD2 (6 bases). Germline CDR1 reads SGHTA; CDR2 reads FQGTGA. Deletions cut 5 bases from V and 2 bases from J, with 13 bases between. The CDR3 length is 15 residues. As DNA, the CDR3 is TGTGCCAGCAGCGTTGCTGGGGGGTCCAAAAACATTCAGTACTTC. Its translation: CASSVAGGSKNIQYF.

V gene TRBV5-1 combines with J gene TRBJ2-2; TRBD1 is a possible D gene (6 bases). This CDR3 comprises 14 residues. V lost 3 bases and J 5 bases, leaving 11 bases between the germline ends. Germline-derived CDR1 and CDR2 are SGHRS and YFSETQ. The CDR3 spells CASSYLRGTGELFF. The CDR3 coding sequence is TGCGCCAGCAGCTACCTCAGGGGAACCGGGGAGCTGTTTTTT.

This clone was seen only a few times. The chain links TRBV2 to TRBJ2-7, with 9 bases lining up with TRBD2. V was clipped by 6 bases and J by 3 bases; unmatched bases: 6. Germline V gene sequence: CDR1 SNHLY, CDR2 FYNNEI. This CDR3 region has 14 residues. The CDR3 is CASRRSGGNYEQYF. The CDR3 DNA sequence: TGTGCCAGCAGGCGTAGCGGGGGAAACTACGAGCAGTACTTC.

The CDR3: CASSLDTRGVEAFF. The CDR3 nucleotides read TGTGCCAGCAGCTTGGATACCAGGGGAGTCGAAGCTTTCTTT. V usage is TRBV5-5 and J usage is TRBJ1-1; possibly TRBD1 for D (6 bases). The CDR3 is 14 residues long. Trimming left V 0 bases short and J 8 bases short, with 14 bases between. Germline CDR1 reads SGHKS; CDR2 reads YYEKEE (reference sequence).

This rearrangement joins TRBV10-3 to TRBJ1-2; TRBD1 aligns across 12 bases. With V trimmed by 5 bases and J by 7 bases, 11 bases remained unmatched. CDR1 and CDR2 from the germline V gene are ENHRY and SYGVKD. The CDR3 has 16 residues. In nucleotides, the CDR3 is TGTGCCATCAGTAGAATTTCCGGGACAGGGGGCTCTGGCTACACCTTC. This codes for CAISRISGTGGSGYTF.

This chain connects TRBV19 to TRBJ1-6; D is perhaps TRBD1 (6 bases). The CDR3 has 16 residues. Per germline, CDR1 LNHDA and CDR2 SQIVND (reference sequence). The germline V and J ends were trimmed by 6 bases and 6 bases, with 18 bases remaining between them. In nucleotides, the CDR3 is TGTGCCAGTAGCAGGGGAGCGGGGGCCTTTAATTCACCCCTCCACTTT. This encodes CASSRGAGAFNSPLHF. The full variable domain, its missing parts supplied by reference TRBV19 and TRBJ1-6, is DGGITQSPKYLFRKEGQNVTLSCEQNLNHDAMYWYRQDPGQGLRLIYYSQIVNDFQKGDIAEGYSVSREKKESFPLTVTSAQKNPTAFYLCASSRGAGAFNSPLHFGNGTRLTVT.

The chain carries TRBV5-1 and TRBJ1-2, with TRBD1 matching over 10 bases. This CDR3 contains 15 residues. V dropped 4 bases and J dropped 8; count of bases not matched to a gene: 11. Germline assignment: CDR1 SGHRS and CDR2 YFSETQ. CDR3 protein: CASSMDRGAARGYTF. In nucleotides, the CDR3 is TGCGCCAGCAGCATGGACAGGGGGGCAGCGAGAGGCTACACCTTC.

This clone has a handful of counts. The gene calls are TRBV5-1 and TRBJ1-2, with TRBD1 identical over 8 bases. Germline CDR1 and CDR2: SGHRS and YFSETQ. The CDR3 sequence is 12 residues long. Unmatched junction bases numbered 4, after V lost 3 bases and J lost 9 bases. Written as DNA, the CDR3 is TGCGCCAGCAGCTCACAGGGGGATAGCTACACCTTC. Amino acids: CASSSQGDSYTF.

The chain employs TRBV4-1 and TRBJ2-7; unclear D gene. The CDR3 loop spans 17 amino acids. Germline loops: CDR1 MGHRA, CDR2 YSYEKL. V was pared by 0 bases and J by 2 bases, with 17 bases between. The CDR3 coding sequence is TGCGCCAGCAGCCAAGATCCGGGTGGGTACGGCACCTACGAGCAGTACTTC. Its protein product is CASSQDPGGYGTYEQYF.

This rearrangement joins TRBV5-1 to TRBJ1-1, with D possibly being TRBD1 (6 bases). Germline V gives CDR1 SGHRS, CDR2 YFSETQ. There are 14 residues in the CDR3. V was cut by 6 bases and J by 3 bases, with 15 bases left in between. DNA for the CDR3: TGCGCCAGCATCCGAGGGGGGGCGGACACTGAAGCTTTCTTT. Its translation is CASIRGGADTEAFF.

This chain uses TRBV5-1 with TRBJ1-2; D remains unclear. This CDR3 region has 15 residues. V shed 0 bases and J shed 1 base, with 10 bases lying between them. The germline CDR1 and CDR2 sequences are SGHRS and YFSETQ. This CDR3 reads CASSLDSGSNYGYTF. CDR3 DNA sequence: TGCGCCAGCAGCTTGGATAGCGGGAGTAACTATGGCTACACCTTC.

The CDR3 DNA is TGTGCCAGCAGCATAAGATCAGGGAAGGACTATGGCTACACCTTC. This encodes CASSIRSGKDYGYTF. The V call is TRBV5-5, the J call TRBJ1-2; D perhaps matches TRBD1 (5 bases). There are 15 residues in the CDR3. Germline V gene lookup returns CDR1 SGHKS and CDR2 YYEKEE (reference sequence). Trimming shortened V by 4 bases and J by 3 bases, and 16 bases separated the two germline ends.

J is TRBJ2-5 and V is TRBV6-6; the match to TRBD2 covers 8 bases. The CDR3 runs 14 residues. Germline loops: CDR1 MNHNY, CDR2 SVGAGI (reference sequence). Unmatched junction bases numbered 11, after V lost 6 bases and J lost 8 bases. The CDR3 here is CASSPGGGKVTQYF. The DNA of the CDR3 is TGTGCCAGCAGCCCGGGAGGGGGGAAGGTCACCCAGTACTTC.

V is TRBV7-8 and J is TRBJ2-7, with D possibly matching TRBD1 (5 bases). CDR1 and CDR2 (germline): SGHVS, FQNEAQ. CDR3 length: 16 amino acids. The V gene lost 3 bases and the J gene lost 3 bases, with 18 bases spanning the gap. CDR3: CASSLGTIFRGYEQYF. DNA of the CDR3: TGTGCCAGCAGCTTGGGCACTATTTTTAGGGGCTACGAGCAGTACTTC.

The sample holds a few counts of this clone. The gene calls are TRBV5-1 and TRBJ1-1; the match to TRBD1 covers 8 bases. The V and J ends lost 3 bases and 4 bases, in that order; junction bases with no gene match: 8. Looked up from germline, CDR1 is SGHRS and CDR2 is YFSETQ. The CDR3 runs 15 residues. The CDR3 region has the DNA TGCGCCAGCAGCTGGAGGACAGGGTCGGGCACTGAAGCTTTCTTT. Translation gives CASSWRTGSGTEAFF.

This chain uses TRBV6-5 with TRBJ1-4; 7 bases agree with TRBD1. Germline V gene sequence: CDR1 MNHEY, CDR2 SVGAGI. V shed 6 bases and J 6 bases; nucleotides not matched to a gene: 4. The CDR3 runs 13 residues. The DNA for the CDR3 is TGTGCCAGCAGGGGCGGGACAGATGAAAAACTGTTTTTT. This gives the protein CASRGGTDEKLFF.

The chain joins TRBV6-4 to TRBJ2-3; 8 bases map to TRBD1. The CDR3 is 13 amino acids. Trimming cost V 10 bases and J 0 bases; bases outside gene matches: 3. Germline V gives CDR1 MRHNA, CDR2 SNTAGT. CDR3 bases: TGTGCCACCCGGGACAGGAGCACAGATACGCAGTATTTT. Its translation is CATRDRSTDTQYF.

This clone occurred a few times. This chain joins TRBV5-4 and TRBJ1-1; TRBD1 might be the D (5 bases). CDR3 length: 14 amino acids. Germline values: CDR1 SGHNT, CDR2 YYREEE (reference sequence). The V end lost 1 base, the J end lost 5 bases, and 12 bases lay between the germline ends. DNA for the CDR3: TGTGCCAGCAGCTTGAGGAGGGGCGGAACTGAAGCTTTCTTT. Amino acids: CASSLRRGGTEAFF.

CDR3 in DNA: TGTGCCACCTCGGGCACGGAACAGGGGCCCGGAGAGACCCAGTACTTC. Translated, it gives CATSGTEQGPGETQYF. This rearrangement joins TRBV15 to TRBJ2-5; 7 positions agree with TRBD1. The V segment lost 8 bases and the J segment 4 bases; nucleotides outside the gene matches: 16. The CDR3 is 16 amino acids. The germline CDR1 and CDR2 sequences are LNHNV and YYDKDF (reference sequence). The full variable domain, its missing parts supplied by reference TRBV15 and TRBJ2-5, is DAMVIQNPRYQVTQFGKPVTLSCSQTLNHNVMYWYQQKSSQAPKLLFHYYDKDFNNEADTPDNFQSRRPNTSFCFLDIRSPGLGDTAMYLCATSGTEQGPGETQYFGPGTRLLVL.

This clone was recorded a few times. V gene TRBV7-9 combines with J gene TRBJ2-5; the match to TRBD2 covers 10 bases. The J segment lost 4 bases and the V segment lost 5 bases, leaving 13 bases of the junction unmatched. The CDR3 covers 17 residues. Per the germline V gene, CDR1 is SEHNR and CDR2 is FQNEAQ (reference sequence). The CDR3 DNA reads as TGTGCCAGCAGCCCAAGCCGGAGTAGCGGGGGGACAGAGACCCAGTACTTC. It codes for CASSPSRSSGGTETQYF.

The chain uses TRBV27 and TRBJ2-5; D is possibly TRBD1 (5 bases). V was trimmed by 3 bases and J by 5 bases, leaving 16 bases between them. The CDR3 extends over 15 amino acids. Germline V CDR1 and CDR2: MNHEY, SMNVEV (reference sequence). The CDR3 is CASSFSRVKGETQYF. The CDR3 nucleotides read TGTGCCAGCAGTTTCTCCAGGGTTAAGGGCGAGACCCAGTACTTC.

The chain uses TRBV2 and TRBJ1-4, with TRBD1 as a possible D gene (5 bases). V was clipped by 7 bases and J by 0 bases, with 15 bases between them. Germline V gene sequence: CDR1 SNHLY, CDR2 FYNNEI. CDR3 size: 16 residues. CDR3 DNA: TGTGCCAGCACCCGAGTGGGGGGTGCAACTAATGAAAAACTGTTTTTT. Its translation is CASTRVGGATNEKLFF.

The genes are TRBV6-6 and TRBJ1-1; tentative D call: TRBD1 (6 bases). CDR1 is MNHNY and CDR2 is SVGAGI in the germline V gene (reference sequence). V was shortened by 0 bases and J by 3 bases, with 14 bases between the two germline ends. This CDR3 is 16 amino acids long. For the CDR3, the DNA is TGTGCCAGCAGTTACTCCCGGGAAGGGGGTTACACTGAAGCTTTCTTT. This translates into CASSYSREGGYTEAFF.

The rearrangement uses TRBV2 and TRBJ2-1, with unresolved D. The CDR3 has 11 residues. CDR1 is SNHLY, CDR2 FYNNEI, per germline. V was shortened by 5 bases and J by 5 bases, with 4 bases between the two germline ends. The CDR3 spells CASSSDNEQFF. CDR3 coding DNA: TGTGCCAGCAGTAGCGACAATGAGCAGTTCTTC.

V is TRBV7-9 and J is TRBJ2-7; D is possibly TRBD1 (6 bases). The CDR3 is made up of 13 amino acids. Trimming took 10 bases from V and 3 from J, leaving 16 bases between them. The germline V gene encodes CDR1 SEHNR and CDR2 FQNEAQ (reference sequence). The CDR3 DNA reads TGTGCCACCCGACAGGCAGGAGGCTACGAGCAGTACTTC. This sequence encodes CATRQAGGYEQYF.

The chain carries TRBV7-9 and TRBJ1-3; D is perhaps TRBD1 (5 bases). Germline V gene data show CDR1 as SEHNR and CDR2 as FQNEAQ (reference sequence). V lost 3 bases and J 4 bases, leaving 10 bases between the germline ends. The CDR3 runs to 14 residues. The chain's CDR3 is CASSFMTVGNTIYF. The CDR3, as DNA: TGTGCCAGCAGCTTTATGACAGTCGGAAACACCATATATTTT.